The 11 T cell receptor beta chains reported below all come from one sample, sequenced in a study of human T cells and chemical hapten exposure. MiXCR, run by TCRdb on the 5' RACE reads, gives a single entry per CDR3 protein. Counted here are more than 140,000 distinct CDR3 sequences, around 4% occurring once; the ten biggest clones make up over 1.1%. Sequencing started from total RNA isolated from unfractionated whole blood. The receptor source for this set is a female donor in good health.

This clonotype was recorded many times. CDR3 in amino acids: CASSQAQTGGNYGYTF. CDR3 bases: TGTGCCAGCAGCCAAGCTCAGACAGGGGGGAACTATGGCTACACCTTC. V gene TRBV4-2 combines with J gene TRBJ1-2, with 9 nucleotides matching TRBD1. Germline CDR1 and CDR2: LGHNA and YNFKEQ. The J segment lost 2 bases and the V segment lost 1 base, leaving 5 bases of the junction unmatched. This CDR3 has 16 amino acids.

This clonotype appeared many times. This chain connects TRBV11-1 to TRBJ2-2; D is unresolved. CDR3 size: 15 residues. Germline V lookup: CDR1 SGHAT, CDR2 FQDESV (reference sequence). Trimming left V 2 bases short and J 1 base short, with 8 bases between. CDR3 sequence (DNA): TGTGCCAGCAGCTTACGTCAGCTGAACACCGGGGAGCTGTTTTTT. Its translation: CASSLRQLNTGELFF.

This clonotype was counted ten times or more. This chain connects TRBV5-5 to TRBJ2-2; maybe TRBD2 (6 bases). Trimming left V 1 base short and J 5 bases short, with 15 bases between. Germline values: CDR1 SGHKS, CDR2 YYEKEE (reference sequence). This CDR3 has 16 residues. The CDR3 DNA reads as TGTGCCAGCAGCTTGTCCTCCGGGGGTGCGACCGGGGAGCTGTTTTTT. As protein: CASSLSSGGATGELFF.

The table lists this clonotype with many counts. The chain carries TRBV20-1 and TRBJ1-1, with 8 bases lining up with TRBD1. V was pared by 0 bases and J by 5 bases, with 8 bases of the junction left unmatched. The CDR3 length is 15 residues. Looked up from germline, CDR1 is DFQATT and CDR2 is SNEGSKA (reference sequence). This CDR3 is CSARDLLRGLTEAFF. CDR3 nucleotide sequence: TGCAGTGCTAGAGATCTCCTCAGGGGGCTTACTGAAGCTTTCTTT.

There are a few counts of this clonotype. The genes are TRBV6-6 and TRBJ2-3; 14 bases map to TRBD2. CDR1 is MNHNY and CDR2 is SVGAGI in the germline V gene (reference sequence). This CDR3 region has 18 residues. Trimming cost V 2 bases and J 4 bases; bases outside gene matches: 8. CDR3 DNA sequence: TGTGCCAGCAGTTACCCGGGACTAGCGGGGGCGGTATCAGATACGCAGTATTTT. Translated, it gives CASSYPGLAGAVSDTQYF.

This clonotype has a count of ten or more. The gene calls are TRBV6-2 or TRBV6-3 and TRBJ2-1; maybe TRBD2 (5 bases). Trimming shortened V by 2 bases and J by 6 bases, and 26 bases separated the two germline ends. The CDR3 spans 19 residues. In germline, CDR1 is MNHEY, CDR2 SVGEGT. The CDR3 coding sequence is TGTGCCAGCAGTTACCCGCACTCGCGTGAAAGGAGGAAGGGCAATGAGCAGTTCTTC. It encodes CASSYPHSRERRKGNEQFF.

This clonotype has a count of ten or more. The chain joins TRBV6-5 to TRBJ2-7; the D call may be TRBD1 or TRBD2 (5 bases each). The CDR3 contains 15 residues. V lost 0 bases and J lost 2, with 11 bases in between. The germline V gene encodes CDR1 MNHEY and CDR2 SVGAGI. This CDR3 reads CASSYSTGPAYEQYF. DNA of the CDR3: TGTGCCAGCAGTTACTCGACGGGACCAGCCTACGAGCAGTACTTC.

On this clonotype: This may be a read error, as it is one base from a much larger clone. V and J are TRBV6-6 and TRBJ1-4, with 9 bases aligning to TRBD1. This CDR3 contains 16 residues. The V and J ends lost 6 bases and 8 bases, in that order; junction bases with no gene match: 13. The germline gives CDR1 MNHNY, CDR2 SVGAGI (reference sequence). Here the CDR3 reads CASSRPLDRGKEKLFF. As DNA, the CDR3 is TGTGCCAGCAGCCGCCCCCTGGACAGGGGAAAGGAAAAACTGTTTTTT.

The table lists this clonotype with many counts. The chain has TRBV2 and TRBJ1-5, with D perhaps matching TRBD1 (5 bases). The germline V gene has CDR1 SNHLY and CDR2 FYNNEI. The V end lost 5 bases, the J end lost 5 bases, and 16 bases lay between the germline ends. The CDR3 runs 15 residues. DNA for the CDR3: TGTGCCAGCAGTACAACCGGGACCCACGATCAGCCCCAGCATTTT. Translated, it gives CASSTTGTHDQPQHF.

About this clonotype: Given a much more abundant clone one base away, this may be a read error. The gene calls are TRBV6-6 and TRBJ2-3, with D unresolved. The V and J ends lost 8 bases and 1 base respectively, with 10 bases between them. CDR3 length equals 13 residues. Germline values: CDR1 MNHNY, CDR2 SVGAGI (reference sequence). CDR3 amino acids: CASVRGGTDTQYF. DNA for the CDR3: TGTGCCAGCGTCCGAGGAGGCACAGATACGCAGTATTTT.

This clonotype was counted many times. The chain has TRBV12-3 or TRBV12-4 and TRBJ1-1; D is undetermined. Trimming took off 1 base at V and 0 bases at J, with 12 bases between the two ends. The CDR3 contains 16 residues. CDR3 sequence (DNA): TGTGCCAGCAGTTTAGAAAGGGCTTGGGTGAACACTGAAGCTTTCTTT. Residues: CASSLERAWVNTEAFF.